Listed below are T cell receptor beta chains from one sample, sequenced in a study of blood T cell repertoires in COVID-19. Data came from immunoSEQ multiplex PCR; TCRdb stores just in-frame clones and leaves some out. This sample has roughly 180,000 clones; roughly 81% occur once, and the top ten carry 8% to 13%. Sequencing was done on a sample of peripheral blood. All receptors come from a woman aged 40 to 50 with COVID-19, enrolled during active disease. Both conserved end residues are part of each CDR3. D genes are given only for firm matches. A clone size is listed for some rows: how often the clone was seen (once, few, many), or a class if it is expanded.

clone size: once
J gene: TRBJ2-1
V gene: TRBV5-1
D gene: TRBD2
CDR3 DNA: TGCGCCAGCAGCTTGGTAGGGGCTAGCGGGAGGGCGAGCTCCTACAATGAGCAGTTCTTC
CDR3 protein: CASSLVGASGRASSYNEQFF

clone size: -
J gene: TRBJ1-2
V gene: TRBV27
D gene: -
CDR3 DNA: TGTGCCAGCAGTTCACTAATCGGACTCTATGGCTACACCTTC
CDR3 protein: CASSSLIGLYGYTF

clone size: -
J gene: TRBJ2-1
V gene: TRBV2
D gene: TRBD2
CDR3 DNA: TGTGCCAGCAAGGTTGTAGGACTAGCGGGGACATATGAGCAGTTCTTC
CDR3 protein: CASKVVGLAGTYEQFF

clone size: -
J gene: TRBJ1-2
V gene: TRBV28
D gene: -
CDR3 DNA: TGTGCCAGCAGGCACCAAACCGGGAAAACTAACGGTTACTATGGCTACACCTTC
CDR3 protein: CASRHQTGKTNGYYGYTF

clone size: -
J gene: TRBJ1-2
V gene: TRBV6-5
D gene: TRBD1
CDR3 DNA: TGTGCCAGCAGTAACTACAGGGGGCCCCTCTATGGCTACACCTTC
CDR3 protein: CASSNYRGPLYGYTF

clone size: -
J gene: TRBJ2-7
V gene: TRBV7-9
D gene: TRBD1
CDR3 DNA: TGTGCCAGCAGCTTCACAGGGGGTGGGTACGAGCAGTACTTC
CDR3 protein: CASSFTGGGYEQYF

clone size: -
J gene: TRBJ1-2
V gene: TRBV7-9
D gene: -
CDR3 DNA: TGTGCCAGCAGCTTTGGAGGGAGCTACACCTTC
CDR3 protein: CASSFGGSYTF

clone size: -
J gene: TRBJ1-6
V gene: TRBV30
D gene: -
CDR3 DNA: TGTGCCTGGCGACAGGTGACTAATTCACCCCTCCACTTT
CDR3 protein: CAWRQVTNSPLHF

clone size: -
J gene: TRBJ1-6
V gene: TRBV7-8
D gene: -
CDR3 DNA: TGTGCCAGCAGCACCCAGGGGCTAAGTAATTCACCCCTCCACTTT
CDR3 protein: CASSTQGLSNSPLHF

clone size: -
J gene: TRBJ1-4
V gene: TRBV5-8
D gene: TRBD1
CDR3 DNA: TGTGCCAGCAGCAGAGGGGACAGCGCGTTTGAAAAACTGTTTTTT
CDR3 protein: CASSRGDSAFEKLFF

clone size: few
J gene: TRBJ2-2
V gene: TRBV3-1/TRBV3-2
D gene: TRBD2
CDR3 DNA: TGTGCCAGCAGCCGAGGGCTAGCGGGAGGTACCGGGGAGCTGTTTTTT
CDR3 protein: CASSRGLAGGTGELFF

clone size: -
J gene: TRBJ1-5
V gene: TRBV6-5
D gene: -
CDR3 DNA: TGTGCCAGCAGGACAGACAATAGCAATCAGCCCCAGCATTTT
CDR3 protein: CASRTDNSNQPQHF

clone size: -
J gene: TRBJ2-1
V gene: TRBV28
D gene: -
CDR3 DNA: TGTGCCAGCAGGGTTCTAGAAGAGCAGTTCTTC
CDR3 protein: CASRVLEEQFF

clone size: -
J gene: TRBJ1-5
V gene: TRBV7-6
D gene: -
CDR3 DNA: TGTGCCAGCAGCTTAGGCGGCCATACCGTTAATCAGCCCCAGCATTTT
CDR3 protein: CASSLGGHTVNQPQHF

clone size: -
J gene: TRBJ2-2
V gene: TRBV27
D gene: -
CDR3 DNA: TGTGCCAGCAGCCCGAGAAGGAGGGTAGACACCGGGGAGCTGTTTTTT
CDR3 protein: CASSPRRRVDTGELFF

clone size: -
J gene: TRBJ1-1
V gene: TRBV5-6
D gene: -
CDR3 DNA: TGTGCCAGCAGCTTGTTAAAGGAGGACACTGAAGCTTTCTTT
CDR3 protein: CASSLLKEDTEAFF

clone size: -
J gene: TRBJ1-1
V gene: TRBV14
D gene: TRBD1
CDR3 DNA: TGTGCCAGCAGCCAAGATGAGGGGGCGGGGGCTTTCTTT
CDR3 protein: CASSQDEGAGAFF

clone size: -
J gene: TRBJ1-5
V gene: TRBV14
D gene: -
CDR3 DNA: TGTGCCAGCAGCCAGGACAGTGATCAGCCCCAGCATTTT
CDR3 protein: CASSQDSDQPQHF

clone size: many
J gene: TRBJ2-2
V gene: TRBV19
D gene: TRBD2
CDR3 DNA: TGTGCCAGTAGGTGGGCTAGCGGGAGCATCGGGGAGCTGTTTTTT
CDR3 protein: CASRWASGSIGELFF

clone size: -
J gene: TRBJ1-6
V gene: TRBV14
D gene: -
CDR3 DNA: TGTGCCAGCAGCCAAGCGGGTTCACCCCTCCACTTT
CDR3 protein: CASSQAGSPLHF

clone size: -
J gene: TRBJ1-5
V gene: TRBV19
D gene: -
CDR3 DNA: TGTGCCAGTAAAGGGAGTAGGGCGAGCAATCAGCCCCAGCATTTT
CDR3 protein: CASKGSRASNQPQHF

clone size: -
J gene: TRBJ2-1
V gene: TRBV19
D gene: TRBD1
CDR3 DNA: TGTGCCAGTAGTAGGGGACAGGGGGCAGAGCAGTTCTTC
CDR3 protein: CASSRGQGAEQFF

clone size: -
J gene: TRBJ2-1
V gene: TRBV2
D gene: TRBD1
CDR3 DNA: TGTGCCAGCAGGGCCGGACAGGGGGTTAGAGATGAGCAGTTCTTC
CDR3 protein: CASRAGQGVRDEQFF

clone size: many
J gene: TRBJ1-5
V gene: TRBV19
D gene: -
CDR3 DNA: TGTGCCAGTATAGACAGAGTTAATAGCAATCAGCCCCAGCATTTT
CDR3 protein: CASIDRVNSNQPQHF